These T cell receptor beta chains were read from a single sample in a study of lymphopenia after photon versus proton radiotherapy. Method: immunoSEQ multiplex PCR; TCRdb's copy keeps in-frame clones and lacks some. Of tens of thousands of clones listed, 84% are singletons. This material consisted of peripheral blood, taken from a patient treated with proton-based radiotherapy. The receptors were gathered from a woman in her 70s with pancreatic cancer. CDR3s include the opening cysteine and the closing phenylalanine or tryptophan. The D gene is left open where the match is weak. Expanded clones get a size class; other rows say once, few or many, or leave the size out.

abundance	d_gene	v_gene	j_gene	CDR3nt	CDR3aa
NA	NA	TRBV5-4	TRBJ2-7	TGTGCCAGCAGCTCAGGGATTCCCCCCTACGAGCAGTACTTC	CASSSGIPPYEQYF
NA	TRBD1	TRBV7-9	TRBJ1-1	TGTGCCAGCAGCTTAGCCGGGACAGGGGTAATGAGAAGCACTGAAGCTTTCTTT	CASSLAGTGVMRSTEAFF
once	NA	TRBV19	TRBJ1-1	TGTGCCACCTCTAGGGGGACTTCATCGGACACTGAAGCTTTCTTT	CATSRGTSSDTEAFF
NA	NA	TRBV28	TRBJ1-5	TGTGCCAGCAGTTTATACCGCCTCTTAGAGAATCAGCCCCAGCATTTT	CASSLYRLLENQPQHF
NA	TRBD1	TRBV5-4	TRBJ1-6	TGTGCCAGCAGCTCACAGGGGGATAATTCACCCCTCCACTTT	CASSSQGDNSPLHF
NA	TRBD2	TRBV5-1	TRBJ2-7	TGCGCCAGCAGCCCCCAGGGGCGGGAGGGTGACGAGCAGTACTTC	CASSPQGREGDEQYF
NA	TRBD1	TRBV4-2	TRBJ2-2	TGTGCCAGCAGCCAAGAAATGCAGAGGACAGGGACCACCGGGGAGCTGTTTTTT	CASSQEMQRTGTTGELFF
few	TRBD1	TRBV27	TRBJ1-2	TGTGCCAGCAGTTTCGGGACAGGCAAGCCCTATGGCTACACCTTC	CASSFGTGKPYGYTF
NA	TRBD1	TRBV4-1	TRBJ2-2	TGCGCCAGCAGCCAAGAGACAGGGGCGAACACCGGGGAGCTGTTTTTT	CASSQETGANTGELFF
NA	TRBD1	TRBV4-1	TRBJ2-7	TGCGCCAGCAGCCCCGGACAGGGGGCTTCGTCCGAGCAGTACTTC	CASSPGQGASSEQYF
once	NA	TRBV18	TRBJ1-1	TGTGTCAGCTCACCCGGGCCCTTCGAGGCCACTGAAGCTTTCTTT	CVSSPGPFEATEAFF
NA	TRBD1	TRBV7-2	TRBJ1-2	TGTGCCAGCAGCTTAGCTATTAGGACAGGGGGCGCGGGTGGCTACACCTTC	CASSLAIRTGGAGGYTF
NA	NA	TRBV13	TRBJ1-2	TGTGCCAGCTCCCCAGGGGATTCCGCTAACTATGGCTACACCTTC	CASSPGDSANYGYTF
few	TRBD1	TRBV7-2	TRBJ1-5	TGTGCCAGCAGCTCCGCCGACAGGGGGTACAATCAGCCCCAGCATTTT	CASSSADRGYNQPQHF
few	NA	TRBV7-2	TRBJ1-1	TGTGCCAGCAGCTTAGTTAGGGCAGGGTTGAACACTGAAGCTTTCTTT	CASSLVRAGLNTEAFF
NA	NA	TRBV15	TRBJ2-1	TGTGCCACCAGCAGAGTTGACAGGATGGATGAGCAGTTCTTC	CATSRVDRMDEQFF
NA	TRBD2	TRBV7-2	TRBJ2-7	TGTGCCAGCAGTTCCCAATTGTCTCGACTAGCGGGAGAACAGTACTTC	CASSSQLSRLAGEQYF
NA	NA	TRBV28	TRBJ1-5	TGTGCCAGCAGTTTCGTTAATAGGGTTTCGTCCCAGCATTTT	CASSFVNRVSSQHF
NA	NA	TRBV28	TRBJ2-7	TGTGCCAGCAGTTTCAAGCACGAGCAGTACTTC	CASSFKHEQYF
NA	NA	TRBV7-2	TRBJ1-2	TGTGCCAGCAGCTTAGGAGTCGGGGGGATATATGGCTACACCTTC	CASSLGVGGIYGYTF